These 29 T cell receptor beta chains originate from one sample sequenced in a study of blood T cells in healthy people across ages. It was with a sample-barcoded 5' primer and a J-beta primer mix that a second PCR of about 6 to 12 cycles was run. TCRdb recomputed calls from the 5' RACE reads with MiXCR, one row per CDR3 protein. The data show roughly 790,000 distinct CDR3 sequences, about 40% seen once. What was sequenced was blood. Receptors originate from a woman aged 55-69 years in good health.

The chain recombines TRBV18 with TRBJ2-1, with a tentative D call TRBD2 (5 bases). The germline gives CDR1 KGHSH, CDR2 LQKENI. V dropped 2 bases and J dropped 7 bases, with 15 bases sitting between them. This CDR3 has 15 amino acids. CDR3 in amino acids: CASSPRAVLVNEQFF. CDR3 in DNA: TGTGCCAGCTCACCAAGAGCGGTCCTAGTTAATGAGCAGTTCTTC.

The genes are TRBV7-9 and TRBJ1-1; weak D call: TRBD1 (5 bases). Germline CDR1 and CDR2: SEHNR and FQNEAQ (reference sequence). V dropped 11 bases and J dropped 1 base, with 11 bases sitting between them. The CDR3 spans 12 residues. The CDR3 loop is CAWPGPNTEAFF. Written as DNA, the CDR3 is TGTGCCTGGCCGGGGCCGAACACTGAAGCTTTCTTT.

This sequence joins TRBV12-3 or TRBV12-4 and TRBJ2-7, with TRBD2 as a possible D gene (5 bases). The V gene lost 5 bases and the J gene lost 5 bases, with 16 bases spanning the gap. There are 14 residues in the CDR3. DNA for the CDR3: TGTGCCAGCAGTCCGCGGACTGAGATTGACGAGCAGTACTTC. Its protein is CASSPRTEIDEQYF.

The rearrangement joins TRBV7-6 to TRBJ2-7, with D possibly TRBD1 on 6 matching bases. CDR1 SGHVS and CDR2 FNYEAQ come from the germline V gene. Trimming cost V 3 bases and J 7 bases, with 22 bases left between them. This CDR3 is 16 amino acids long. CDR3 nucleotides: TGTGCCAGCAGCTTCGTCCGGGACACCGGTACCGGGGAGCAGTACTTC. This encodes CASSFVRDTGTGEQYF.

The V and J genes are TRBV7-9 and TRBJ1-2, with 8 bases matching TRBD1. Per the germline V gene, CDR1 is SEHNR and CDR2 is FQNEAQ (reference sequence). V was clipped by 2 bases and J by 8 bases; unmatched bases: 10. The CDR3 runs 15 residues. DNA of the CDR3: TGTGCCAGCAGCTTAAGCGACAGGGGCCAGGGGGGCTACACCTTC. Translation gives CASSLSDRGQGGYTF.

V and J are TRBV29-1 and TRBJ1-2; no firm D call. The CDR3 runs 10 residues. Trimming removed 5 bases from V and 8 bases from J, with 9 bases in between. Germline assignment: CDR1 SQVTM and CDR2 ANQGSEA. CDR3 coding DNA: TGCAGCGTTTTAGAGGGAGGCTACACCTTC. It codes for CSVLEGGYTF.

V is TRBV6-2 or TRBV6-3 and J is TRBJ2-3; no definite D call. The CDR3 is 12 amino acids. Germline values: CDR1 MNHEY, CDR2 SVGEGT. V was trimmed by 0 bases and J by 8 bases, leaving 6 bases between them. CDR3 region: CASSYSPVTQYF. The CDR3 bases are TGTGCCAGCAGTTACTCGCCGGTTACGCAGTATTTT.

The table lists this clonotype with a count of one. A read error is possible here, since a much larger clone lies one base away. This CDR3 is CATSDLRQEETQYF. The CDR3 bases are TGTGCCACCAGTGATTTGCGACAGGAAGAGACCCAGTACTTC. The rearrangement links TRBV24-1 to TRBJ2-5; perhaps TRBD1 as D (6 bases). V dropped 0 bases and J dropped 3 bases, with 7 bases sitting between them. This CDR3 has 14 residues. The germline V gene encodes CDR1 KGHDR and CDR2 SFDVKD.

This sequence joins TRBV10-3 and TRBJ2-3, with D hard to call. CDR3 length: 11 residues. The V end lost 6 bases, the J end lost 3 bases, and 4 bases lay between the germline ends. Per the germline V gene, CDR1 is ENHRY and CDR2 is SYGVKD. CDR3: CAISGTDTQYF. CDR3 bases: TGTGCCATCAGCGGTACAGATACGCAGTATTTT.

This clonotype was observed a handful of times. The chain employs TRBV27 and TRBJ2-1; tentative D call: TRBD2 (7 bases). CDR3 length equals 14 residues. The germline CDR1 and CDR2 sequences are MNHEY and SMNVEV (reference sequence). The V gene lost 4 bases and the J gene lost 7 bases, with 14 bases spanning the gap. For the CDR3, the DNA is TGTGCCAGCAGTTGGGGGGGGGCGGATAATGAGCAGTTCTTC. Translated, it gives CASSWGGADNEQFF.

V is TRBV7-9 and J is TRBJ2-1, with 9 positions matching TRBD2. This CDR3 comprises 14 residues. V shed 5 bases, J shed 6 bases, and the junction held 5 bases outside the gene matches. Germline V gene lookup returns CDR1 SEHNR and CDR2 FQNEAQ (reference sequence). CDR3 DNA sequence: TGTGCCAGCAGCCCGGAGGGACTAGCCAATGAGCAGTTCTTC. Its translation is CASSPEGLANEQFF.

CDR3 sequence (DNA): TGTGCCAGCAGCGTAGAGGTGGCAGGGAATAATTCACCCCTCCACTTT. This sequence encodes CASSVEVAGNNSPLHF. The chain has TRBV9 and TRBJ1-6; weak D call: TRBD1 (5 bases). V lost 0 bases, J lost 5 bases, and 12 bases lay in between. CDR3 size: 16 residues. Per the germline V gene, CDR1 is SGDLS and CDR2 is YYNGEE. Variable domain in full (rest from reference TRBV9 and TRBJ1-6): DSGVTQTPKHLITATGQRVTLRCSPRSGDLSVYWYQQSLDQGLQFLIQYYNGEERAKGNILERFSAQQFPDLHSELNLSSLELGDSALYFCASSVEVAGNNSPLHFGNGTRLTVT.

This clonotype was recorded a few times. This chain links TRBV4-2 with TRBJ1-2; the D gene is possibly TRBD1 (5 bases). The CDR3 sequence is 14 residues long. CDR1 and CDR2 from the germline V gene are LGHNA and YNFKEQ. Trimming stripped 2 bases from V and 7 bases from J, with 14 bases between. The CDR3 nucleotides read TGTGCCAGCAGCCAAAACCAGGGAAAACGTGGCTACACCTTC. Its protein product is CASSQNQGKRGYTF.

The V and J genes are TRBV13 and TRBJ1-2, with 7 positions matching TRBD1. This CDR3 spans 13 amino acids. Germline CDR1 is PRHDT and CDR2 is FYEKMQ (reference sequence). Trimming cost V 3 bases and J 13 bases; bases outside gene matches: 11. The CDR3 region is CASSLDQQGRSTF. In nucleotides, the CDR3 is TGTGCCAGCAGCTTGGACCAACAGGGGAGGTCCACCTTC.

This clonotype was detected only a few times. This chain joins TRBV5-6 and TRBJ2-5, with TRBD2 matching over 11 bases. After removal of 6 bases from V and 5 bases from J, the junction contained 12 bases not matched to a gene. The CDR3 length is 16 residues. The germline CDR1 and CDR2 sequences are SGHDT and YYEEEE. CDR3 in amino acids: CASMITVAGGPETQYF. CDR3 sequence (DNA): TGTGCCAGCATGATTACGGTAGCGGGAGGGCCTGAGACCCAGTACTTC.

In this sample, this clonotype turned up a few times. The V call is TRBV11-3, the J call TRBJ2-1; no firm D call. CDR1 is SGHNT and CDR2 is YENEEA in the germline V gene. The CDR3 sequence is 13 residues long. V shed 3 bases and J shed 7 bases, with 10 bases lying between them. The DNA of the CDR3 is TGTGCCAGCAGCTTGGGCCCTCTAAATGAGCAGTTCTTC. Protein: CASSLGPLNEQFF.

The V call is TRBV6-5, the J call TRBJ2-1; 7 bases match TRBD1. The CDR3 extends over 16 amino acids. Trimming at V came to 0 bases and at J to 8 bases, leaving 10 bases not matched to a gene. CDR1 is MNHEY and CDR2 is SVGAGI in the germline V gene. CDR3 sequence reads: CASSYSPTGAGDEQFF. CDR3 nucleotide sequence: TGTGCCAGCAGTTACTCCCCCACAGGGGCCGGGGATGAGCAGTTCTTC.

This clonotype was observed a few times. The V gene is TRBV29-1, the J gene TRBJ2-7; 8 nucleotides align to TRBD1. Germline V gives CDR1 SQVTM, CDR2 ANQGSEA. The CDR3 sequence is 13 residues long. V gave up 7 bases and J gave up 3 bases; unmatched junction bases: 8. The CDR3: CSAAGGANYEQYF. The DNA of the CDR3 is TGCAGCGCCGCAGGGGGCGCCAACTACGAGCAGTACTTC.

The V gene is TRBV28, the J gene TRBJ1-6; 11 bases agree with TRBD1. The germline gives CDR1 MDHEN, CDR2 SYDVKM. V was clipped by 6 bases and J by 9 bases; unmatched bases: 4. This CDR3 comprises 14 residues. The CDR3 DNA sequence: TGTGCCAGCAGCCGGACAGGGGGCATTTCACCCCTCCACTTT. Its translation is CASSRTGGISPLHF.

The chain has TRBV3-1 and TRBJ1-1; D may be TRBD1 (5 bases). The V gene's germline CDR1 is LGHDT and CDR2 YNNKEL (reference sequence). V shed 2 bases and J shed 0 bases, with 10 bases lying between them. The CDR3 loop spans 15 amino acids. CDR3 in DNA: TGTGCCAGCAGCCAAAACGGGGCCCTGAACACTGAAGCTTTCTTT. Its protein is CASSQNGALNTEAFF.

This clonotype was detected once. This rearrangement joins TRBV1 to TRBJ2-1; TRBD1 is taken as the D call from the table, unchecked against the DNA. TRBV1 is reported as a pseudogene. This CDR3 has 11 residues. The CDR3 coding sequence is TGCACCAAAGCCCGGACCGATGAGCAGTTCTTC. Encoded protein: CTKARTDEQFF.

Concerning this clonotype itself: This could be a read error, since a much larger clone is one nucleotide away. V is TRBV29-1 and J is TRBJ2-1; D perhaps matches TRBD2 (5 bases). The germline V gene encodes CDR1 SQVTM and CDR2 ANQGSEA. CDR3 length: 11 residues. Here the CDR3 reads CGVTVAYEQFF. Written as DNA, the CDR3 is TGCGGCGTTACGGTAGCGTATGAGCAGTTCTTC.

The chain has TRBV27 and TRBJ1-4; D might be TRBD1 (5 bases). With 5 bases removed from V and 7 bases from J, the gap between germline ends came to 17 bases. From germline, CDR1 is MNHEY and CDR2 SMNVEV (reference sequence). The CDR3 loop spans 15 amino acids. The CDR3 protein is CASSPQPLQGEKLFF. The DNA of the CDR3 is TGTGCCAGCAGTCCTCAACCGCTGCAGGGTGAAAAACTGTTTTTT.

This clonotype has only a few counts. The chain is built from TRBV5-1 and TRBJ2-3; no definite D call. CDR1 is SGHRS, CDR2 YFSETQ, per germline. V was shortened by 4 bases and J by 4 bases, with 16 bases between the two germline ends. The CDR3 is 15 amino acids. The CDR3 loop reads CASSLLGPWADTQYF. The CDR3 DNA is TGCGCCAGCAGCCTGCTTGGCCCGTGGGCAGATACGCAGTATTTT. Filled out from reference TRBV5-1 and TRBJ2-3, the complete variable domain reads KAGVTQTPRYLIKTRGQQVTLSCSPISGHRSVSWYQQTPGQGLQFLFEYFSETQRNKGNFPGRFSGRQFSNSRSEMNVSTLELGDSALYLCASSLLGPWADTQYFGPGTRLTVL.

A remark on this clonotype: The final CDR3 position lacks the conserved phenylalanine or tryptophan, pointing to a likely read error. The chain recombines TRBV6-5 with TRBJ1-5, with TRBD1 matching over 7 bases. Trimming took 4 bases from V and 7 from J; bases not matched to a gene: 7. The CDR3 runs to 14 residues. In germline, CDR1 is MNHEY, CDR2 SVGAGI. The CDR3 loop is CASSWGTGDQPQHV. In DNA form, the CDR3 reads TGTGCCAGCAGTTGGGGAACAGGGGACCAGCCCCAGCATGTT.

This clonotype was picked up many times. The rearrangement joins TRBV20-1 to TRBJ2-7, with TRBD1 matching 7 bases. The CDR3 contains 14 residues. V gave up 3 bases and J gave up 3 bases; unmatched junction bases: 8. Per the germline V gene, CDR1 is DFQATT and CDR2 is SNEGSKA (reference sequence). For the CDR3, the DNA is TGCAGTGCTAGTTATATCGGGACAGACTACGAGCAGTACTTC. This translates into CSASYIGTDYEQYF.

This clonotype was picked up many times. The chain uses TRBV6-2 or TRBV6-3 and TRBJ2-1, with TRBD2 identical over 8 bases. The CDR3 extends over 12 amino acids. V dropped 0 bases and J dropped 12; count of bases not matched to a gene: 1. CDR1 is MNHEY and CDR2 is SVGEGT in the germline V gene. The CDR3 nucleotides read TGTGCCAGCAGTTACTCCGCGGGAGGGCAGTTCTTC. This codes for CASSYSAGGQFF.

This clonotype showed up just a few times. The V call is TRBV9, the J call TRBJ2-1, with 9 bases that match TRBD2. Germline V gives CDR1 SGDLS, CDR2 YYNGEE. CDR3 length equals 16 residues. Germline trimming cut 3 bases from V and 3 bases from J; bases unmatched to any gene: 7. As DNA, the CDR3 is TGTGCCAGCAGCGGATCGACTAGCGGTATCTACAATGAGCAGTTCTTC. Its translation is CASSGSTSGIYNEQFF.

This clonotype was counted many times. The chain is built from TRBV20-1 and TRBJ2-1; weak D call: TRBD2 (6 bases). This CDR3 is built from 13 residues. V lost 7 bases and J lost 6, with 16 bases in between. CDR1 and CDR2 from the germline V gene are DFQATT and SNEGSKA (reference sequence). In nucleotides, the CDR3 is TGCAGTGAAGGAGCCCCCGGGAGCAATGAGCAGTTCTTC. Translated: CSEGAPGSNEQFF.